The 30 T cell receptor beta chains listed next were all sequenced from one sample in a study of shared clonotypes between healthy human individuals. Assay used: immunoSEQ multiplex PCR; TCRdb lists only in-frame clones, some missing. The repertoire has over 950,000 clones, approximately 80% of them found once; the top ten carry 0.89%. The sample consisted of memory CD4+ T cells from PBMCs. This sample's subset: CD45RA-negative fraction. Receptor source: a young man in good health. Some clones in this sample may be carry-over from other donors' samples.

The CDR3, as DNA: TGTGCCAGCAGTTTATTACAGGGTGCTGGAAACACCATATATTTT. This encodes CASSLLQGAGNTIYF. The chain links TRBV6-1 to TRBJ1-3; tentative D call: TRBD1 (6 bases). From germline, CDR1 is MNHNS and CDR2 SASEGT. V was pared by 5 bases and J by 2 bases, with 13 bases between. This CDR3 is built from 15 residues.

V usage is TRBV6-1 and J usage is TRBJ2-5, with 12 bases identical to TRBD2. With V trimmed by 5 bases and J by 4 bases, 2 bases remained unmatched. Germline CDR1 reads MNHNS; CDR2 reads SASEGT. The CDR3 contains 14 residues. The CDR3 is CASSKLAGGETQYF. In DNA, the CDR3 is TGTGCCAGCAGTAAACTAGCGGGAGGAGAGACCCAGTACTTC.

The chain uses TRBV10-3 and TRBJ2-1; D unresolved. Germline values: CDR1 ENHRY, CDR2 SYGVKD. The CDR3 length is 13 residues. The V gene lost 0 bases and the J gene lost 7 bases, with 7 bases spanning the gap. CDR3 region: CAISESNSNEQFF. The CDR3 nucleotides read TGTGCCATCAGTGAGTCGAACAGTAATGAGCAGTTCTTC.

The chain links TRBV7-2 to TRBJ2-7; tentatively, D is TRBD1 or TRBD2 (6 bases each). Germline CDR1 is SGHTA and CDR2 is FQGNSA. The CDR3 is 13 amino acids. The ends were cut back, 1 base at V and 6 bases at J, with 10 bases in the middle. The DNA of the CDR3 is TGTGCCAGCAGCTTAGGCAGGGGAGGCGAGCAGTACTTC. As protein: CASSLGRGGEQYF.

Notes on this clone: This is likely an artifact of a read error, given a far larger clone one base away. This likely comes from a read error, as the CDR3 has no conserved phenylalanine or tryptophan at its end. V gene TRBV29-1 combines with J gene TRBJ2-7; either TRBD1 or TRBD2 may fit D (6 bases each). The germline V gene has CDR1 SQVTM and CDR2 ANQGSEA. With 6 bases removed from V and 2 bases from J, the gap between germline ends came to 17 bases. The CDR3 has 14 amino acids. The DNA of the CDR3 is TGCAGCGTGGGGGCTGGGCGGGAACCCTACGAGCAGTACCTC. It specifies CSVGAGREPYEQYL.

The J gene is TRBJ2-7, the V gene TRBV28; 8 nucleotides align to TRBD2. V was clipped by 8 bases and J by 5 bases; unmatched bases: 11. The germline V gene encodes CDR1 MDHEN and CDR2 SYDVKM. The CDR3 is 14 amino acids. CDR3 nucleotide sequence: TGTGCCAGCCTCGCGGGGGGAGGGTCCCACGAGCAGTACTTC. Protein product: CASLAGGGSHEQYF.

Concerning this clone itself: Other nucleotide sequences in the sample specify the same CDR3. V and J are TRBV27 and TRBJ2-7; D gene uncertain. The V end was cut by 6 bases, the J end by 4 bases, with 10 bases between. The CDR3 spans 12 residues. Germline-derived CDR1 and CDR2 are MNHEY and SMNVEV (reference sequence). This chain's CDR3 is CASSPDPYEQYF. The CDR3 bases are TGTGCCAGCAGCCCGGACCCATACGAGCAGTACTTC.

The DNA of the CDR3 is TGTGCCAGCAGCCTTCTTGCCACGACAGGCCCCAACTATGGCTACACCTTC. The encoded protein is CASSLLATTGPNYGYTF. V usage is TRBV11-2 and J usage is TRBJ1-2; a possible D gene is TRBD1 (6 bases). V lost 5 bases, J lost 2 bases, and 21 bases lay in between. Germline CDR1 and CDR2: SGHAT and FQNNGV. The CDR3 has 17 amino acids. Full variable domain (missing parts from reference TRBV11-2 and TRBJ1-2): EAGVAQSPRYKIIEKRQSVAFWCNPISGHATLYWYQQILGQGPKLLIQFQNNGVVDDSQLPKDRFSAERLKGVDSTLKIQPAKLEDSAVYLCASSLLATTGPNYGYTFGSGTRLTVV.

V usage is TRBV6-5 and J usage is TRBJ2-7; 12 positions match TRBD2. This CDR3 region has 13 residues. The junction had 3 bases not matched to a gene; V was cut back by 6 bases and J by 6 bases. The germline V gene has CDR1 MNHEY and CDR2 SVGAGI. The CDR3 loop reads CASRLGLAGEQYF. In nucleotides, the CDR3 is TGTGCCAGCAGATTGGGACTAGCGGGCGAGCAGTACTTC.

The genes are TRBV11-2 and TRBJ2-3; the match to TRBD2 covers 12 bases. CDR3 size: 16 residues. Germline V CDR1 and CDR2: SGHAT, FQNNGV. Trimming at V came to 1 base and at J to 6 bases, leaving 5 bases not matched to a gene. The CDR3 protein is CASSLAYLAGGDTQYF. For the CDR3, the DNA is TGTGCCAGCAGCTTAGCTTATCTAGCGGGAGGGGATACGCAGTATTTT. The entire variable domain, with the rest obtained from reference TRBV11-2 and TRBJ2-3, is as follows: EAGVAQSPRYKIIEKRQSVAFWCNPISGHATLYWYQQILGQGPKLLIQFQNNGVVDDSQLPKDRFSAERLKGVDSTLKIQPAKLEDSAVYLCASSLAYLAGGDTQYFGPGTRLTVL.

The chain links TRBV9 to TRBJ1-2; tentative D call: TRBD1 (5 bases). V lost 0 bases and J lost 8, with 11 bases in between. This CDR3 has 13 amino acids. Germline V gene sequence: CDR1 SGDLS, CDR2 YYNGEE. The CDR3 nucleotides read TGTGCCAGCAGCGTAGCTGAAGGGGTAGGCTACACCTTC. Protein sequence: CASSVAEGVGYTF.

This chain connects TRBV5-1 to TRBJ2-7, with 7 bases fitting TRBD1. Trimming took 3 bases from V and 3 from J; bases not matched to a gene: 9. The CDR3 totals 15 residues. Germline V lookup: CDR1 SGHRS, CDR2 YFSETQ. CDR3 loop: CASSSTGFDHYEQYF. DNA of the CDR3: TGCGCCAGCAGCTCGACAGGGTTCGACCACTACGAGCAGTACTTC.

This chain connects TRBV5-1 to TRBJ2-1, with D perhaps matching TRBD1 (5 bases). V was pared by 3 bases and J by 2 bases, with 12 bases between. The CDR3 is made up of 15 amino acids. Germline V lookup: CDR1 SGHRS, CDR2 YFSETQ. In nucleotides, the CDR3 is TGCGCCAGCAGCTCGAGCAGGGAACCCTACAATGAGCAGTTCTTC. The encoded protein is CASSSSREPYNEQFF.

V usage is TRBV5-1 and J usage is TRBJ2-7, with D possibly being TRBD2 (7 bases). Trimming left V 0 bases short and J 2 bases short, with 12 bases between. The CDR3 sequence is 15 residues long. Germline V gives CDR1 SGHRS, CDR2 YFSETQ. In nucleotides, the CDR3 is TGCGCCAGCAGCTTGGGCCAGGGGACTACCTACGAGCAGTACTTC. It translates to CASSLGQGTTYEQYF.

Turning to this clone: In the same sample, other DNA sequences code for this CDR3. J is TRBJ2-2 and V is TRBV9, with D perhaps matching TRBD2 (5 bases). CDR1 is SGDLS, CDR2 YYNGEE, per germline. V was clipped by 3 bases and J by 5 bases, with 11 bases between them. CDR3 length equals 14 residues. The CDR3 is CASSAHSGTGELFF. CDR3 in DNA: TGTGCCAGCAGCGCCCATTCGGGGACCGGGGAGCTGTTTTTT.

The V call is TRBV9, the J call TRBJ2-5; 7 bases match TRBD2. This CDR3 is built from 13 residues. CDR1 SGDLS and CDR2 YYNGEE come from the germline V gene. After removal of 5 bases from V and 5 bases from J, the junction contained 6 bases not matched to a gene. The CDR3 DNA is TGTGCCAGCAGGGGACTAACCGAGGAGACCCAGTACTTC. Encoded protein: CASRGLTEETQYF.

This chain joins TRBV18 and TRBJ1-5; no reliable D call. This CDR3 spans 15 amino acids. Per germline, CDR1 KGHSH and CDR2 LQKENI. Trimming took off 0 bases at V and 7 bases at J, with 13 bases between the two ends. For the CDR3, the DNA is TGTGCCAGCTCACCACCGGCCCAGGTAGGCCAGCCCCAGCATTTT. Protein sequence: CASSPPAQVGQPQHF.

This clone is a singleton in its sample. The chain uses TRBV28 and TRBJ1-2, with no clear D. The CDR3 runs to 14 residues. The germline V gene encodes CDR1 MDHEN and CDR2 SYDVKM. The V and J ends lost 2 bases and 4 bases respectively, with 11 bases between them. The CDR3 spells CASSLTLSGYGYTF. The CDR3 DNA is TGTGCCAGCAGTTTAACCCTATCGGGCTATGGCTACACCTTC.

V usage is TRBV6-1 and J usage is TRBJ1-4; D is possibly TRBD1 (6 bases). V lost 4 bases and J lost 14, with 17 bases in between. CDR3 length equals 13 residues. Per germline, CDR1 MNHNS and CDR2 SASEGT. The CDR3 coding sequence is TGTGCCAGCAGTGTTATCGTCGATGACAGGCTGTTTTTT. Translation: CASSVIVDDRLFF.

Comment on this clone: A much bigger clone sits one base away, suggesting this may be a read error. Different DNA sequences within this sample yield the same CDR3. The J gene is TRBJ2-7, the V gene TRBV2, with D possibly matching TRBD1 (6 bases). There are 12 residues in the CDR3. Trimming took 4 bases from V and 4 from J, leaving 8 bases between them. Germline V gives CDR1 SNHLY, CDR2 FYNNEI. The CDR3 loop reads CASSGQGYEQYF. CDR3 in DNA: TGTGCCAGCAGTGGCCAGGGGTACGAGCAGTACTTC.

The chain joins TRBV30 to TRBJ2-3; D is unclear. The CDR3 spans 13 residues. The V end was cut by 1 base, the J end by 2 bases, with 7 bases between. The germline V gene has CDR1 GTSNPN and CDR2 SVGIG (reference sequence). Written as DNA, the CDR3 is TGTGCCTGGAGTGCCCTCACCACAGATACGCAGTATTTT. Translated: CAWSALTTDTQYF. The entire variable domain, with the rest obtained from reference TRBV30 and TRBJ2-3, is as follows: SQTIHQWPATLVQPVGSPLSLECTVEGTSNPNLYWYRQAAGRGLQLLFYSVGIGQISSEVPQNLSASRPQDRQFILSSKKLLLSDSGFYLCAWSALTTDTQYFGPGTRLTVL.

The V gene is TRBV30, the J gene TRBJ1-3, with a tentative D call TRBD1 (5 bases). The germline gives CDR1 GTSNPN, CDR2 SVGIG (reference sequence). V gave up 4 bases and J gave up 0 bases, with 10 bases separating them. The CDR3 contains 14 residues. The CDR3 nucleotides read TGTGCCTGGACCCAGGGTAGCTCTGGAAACACCATATATTTT. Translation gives CAWTQGSSGNTIYF. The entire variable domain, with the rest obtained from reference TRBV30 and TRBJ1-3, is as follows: SQTIHQWPATLVQPVGSPLSLECTVEGTSNPNLYWYRQAAGRGLQLLFYSVGIGQISSEVPQNLSASRPQDRQFILSSKKLLLSDSGFYLCAWTQGSSGNTIYFGEGSWLTVV.

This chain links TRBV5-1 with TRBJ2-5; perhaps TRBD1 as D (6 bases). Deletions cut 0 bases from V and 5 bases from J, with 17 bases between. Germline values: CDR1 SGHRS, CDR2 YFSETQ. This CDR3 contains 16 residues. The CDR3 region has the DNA TGCGCCAGCAGCTTGGTAGGGCAGGGGCTCGGGGAGACCCAGTACTTC. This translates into CASSLVGQGLGETQYF. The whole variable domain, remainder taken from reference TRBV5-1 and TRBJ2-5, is KAGVTQTPRYLIKTRGQQVTLSCSPISGHRSVSWYQQTPGQGLQFLFEYFSETQRNKGNFPGRFSGRQFSNSRSEMNVSTLELGDSALYLCASSLVGQGLGETQYFGPGTRLLVL.

CDR3 sequence reads: CASSPDRGNTEAFF. DNA of the CDR3: TGTGCCAGCAGTCCGGACAGGGGGAACACTGAAGCTTTCTTT. V usage is TRBV6-1 and J usage is TRBJ1-1, with 9 positions matching TRBD1. Germline CDR1 MNHNS, CDR2 SASEGT. The CDR3 spans 14 residues. V lost 5 bases to trimming and J lost 1 base; unmatched junction nucleotides: 2.

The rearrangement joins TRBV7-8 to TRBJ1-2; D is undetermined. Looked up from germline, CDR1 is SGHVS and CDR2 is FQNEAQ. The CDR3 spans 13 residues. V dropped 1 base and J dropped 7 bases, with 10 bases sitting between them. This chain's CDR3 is CASSLEFFFGYTF. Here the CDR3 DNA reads TGTGCCAGCAGCTTAGAATTTTTCTTTGGCTACACCTTC.

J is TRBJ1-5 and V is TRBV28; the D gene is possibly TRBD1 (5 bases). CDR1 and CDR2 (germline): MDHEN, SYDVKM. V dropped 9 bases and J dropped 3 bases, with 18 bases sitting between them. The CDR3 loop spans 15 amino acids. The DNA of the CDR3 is TGTGCCAGTATAACCCAGGGAATACACAATCAGCCCCAGCATTTT. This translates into CASITQGIHNQPQHF.

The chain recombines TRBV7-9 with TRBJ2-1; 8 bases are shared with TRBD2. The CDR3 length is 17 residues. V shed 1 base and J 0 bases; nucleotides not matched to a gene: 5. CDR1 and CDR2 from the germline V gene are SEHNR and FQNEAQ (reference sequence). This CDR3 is CASSLGSGRGSYNEQFF. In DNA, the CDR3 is TGTGCCAGCAGCTTAGGGTCCGGGAGGGGCTCCTACAATGAGCAGTTCTTC. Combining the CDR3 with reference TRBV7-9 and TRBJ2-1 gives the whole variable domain DTGVSQNPRHKITKRGQNVTFRCDPISEHNRLYWYRQTLGQGPEFLTYFQNEAQLEKSRLLSDRFSAERPKGSFSTLEIQRTEQGDSAMYLCASSLGSGRGSYNEQFFGPGTRLTVL.

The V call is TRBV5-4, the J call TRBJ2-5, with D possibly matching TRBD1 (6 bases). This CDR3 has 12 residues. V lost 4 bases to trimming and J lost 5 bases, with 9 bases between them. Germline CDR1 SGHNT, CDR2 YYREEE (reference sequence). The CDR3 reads CASSPRGETQYF. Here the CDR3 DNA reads TGTGCCAGCAGCCCCAGGGGCGAGACCCAGTACTTC.

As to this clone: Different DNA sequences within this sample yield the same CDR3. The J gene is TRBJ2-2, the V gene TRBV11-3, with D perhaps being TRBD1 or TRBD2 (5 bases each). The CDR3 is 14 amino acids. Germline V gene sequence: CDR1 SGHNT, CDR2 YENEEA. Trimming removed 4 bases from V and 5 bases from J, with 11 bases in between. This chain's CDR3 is CASSSGTDTGELFF. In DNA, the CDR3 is TGTGCCAGCAGCTCCGGGACGGATACCGGGGAGCTGTTTTTT.

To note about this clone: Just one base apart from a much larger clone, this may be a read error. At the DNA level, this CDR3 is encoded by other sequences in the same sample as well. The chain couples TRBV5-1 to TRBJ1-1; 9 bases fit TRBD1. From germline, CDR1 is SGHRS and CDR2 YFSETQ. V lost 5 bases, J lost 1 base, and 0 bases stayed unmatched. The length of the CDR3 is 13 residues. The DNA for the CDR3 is TGCGCCAGCAGGGGACAGGGGAACACTGAAGCTTTCTTT. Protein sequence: CASRGQGNTEAFF.